This TCR beta chain was profiled in a study of beta chain features in type 1 diabetes. Study-wide results and caveats: Researchers could not determine here whether HLA type influences TCRB rearrangement. Moderately but significantly shorter TCRB CDR3s were found in Type 1 diabetes patients in all four CD4+ subsets.

The CDR3 contains 14 residues. V shed 0 bases and J shed 0 bases, with 8 bases lying between them. The germline V gene has CDR1 GTSNPN and CDR2 SVGIG (reference sequence). About this clone itself: What it recognizes is unknown.

Expressed TCRB transcripts were sequenced because the isolated RNA had all been reverse transcribed beforehand. Sequenced naive, central memory and regulatory T cell samples produced an average of about 3.57 million reads. Clones were sequenced by immunoSEQ multiplex PCR, and TCRdb holds only the in-frame ones, with some missing. The table records hundreds of thousands of clones, 10% to 12% of them present only once. The clonotype originates from a woman aged 18-35 years in good health. What was sequenced was naive CD4+ T cells from blood. The chain recombines TRBV30 with TRBJ1-1; D unresolved. The CDR3 DNA reads as TGTGCCTGGAGTGTAAACAGTTTGAACACTGAAGCTTTCTTT. Protein product: CAWSVNSLNTEAFF.